These 26 T cell receptor beta chains originate from one sample sequenced in a study of blood T cell repertoires in COVID-19 (dated by TCRdb to between 2020 and 2021). The library was produced with the immunoSEQ multiplex PCR assay. The clones in this table, taken by TCRdb from immuneACCESS, are in-frame only. Not every clone is retained; where verified, under half of the shortfall comes from an unresolved V gene, and the cause of the rest is unknown. For this sample there are 37,000 or so clones; around 84% appear just once. The ten biggest clones cover about 61% of the sample. Sequenced: peripheral blood. The receptors were gathered from a man between 65 and 85 years old with acute or convalescent COVID-19.

V and J are TRBV18 and TRBJ2-3; TRBD2 agrees at 7 bases. Per the germline V gene, CDR1 is KGHSH and CDR2 is LQKENI. The CDR3 has 16 residues. V shed 2 bases, J shed 1 base, and the junction held 6 bases outside the gene matches. This CDR3 reads CASSPSASGGTDTQYF. Written as DNA, the CDR3 is TGTGCCAGCTCACCAAGCGCTAGCGGAGGCACAGATACGCAGTATTTT.

The V gene is TRBV27, the J gene TRBJ1-3; weak D call: TRBD1 (5 bases). This CDR3 has 15 amino acids. Per the germline V gene, CDR1 is MNHEY and CDR2 is SMNVEV (reference sequence). V shed 5 bases and J shed 2 bases, with 13 bases lying between them. The CDR3 DNA is TGTGCCAGCAGTGTCACCGGGACTCCTGGAAACACCATATATTTT. Translation: CASSVTGTPGNTIYF.

J is TRBJ1-2 and V is TRBV7-2; 8 positions match TRBD1. The CDR3 loop spans 15 amino acids. Germline V gene lookup returns CDR1 SGHTA and CDR2 FQGNSA. V lost 3 bases, J lost 4 bases, and 7 bases stayed unmatched. The CDR3 protein is CASSFRDRIVYGYTF. The CDR3 coding sequence is TGTGCCAGCAGCTTCCGGGACAGGATCGTCTATGGCTACACCTTC.

The rearrangement joins TRBV14 to TRBJ2-7, with D possibly matching TRBD1 (5 bases). The CDR3 runs 14 residues. Trimming shortened V by 6 bases and J by 7 bases, and 19 bases separated the two germline ends. Germline V gene data show CDR1 as SGHDN and CDR2 as FVKESK. The DNA of the CDR3 is TGTGCCAGCAGTCTGGGGCAGGGCTTGGGGGAGCAGTACTTC. Protein sequence: CASSLGQGLGEQYF. The variable domain in full, with the rest retrieved from reference TRBV14 and TRBJ2-7, is EAGVTQFPSHSVIEKGQTVTLRCDPISGHDNLYWYRRVMGKEIKFLLHFVKESKQDESGMPNNRFLAERTGGTYSTLKVQPAELEDSGVYFCASSLGQGLGEQYFGPGTRLTVT.

This clone was counted a single time. The rearrangement joins TRBV3-1 (or the pseudogene TRBV3-2) to TRBJ1-1, with D perhaps TRBD1 (5 bases). This CDR3 is built from 15 residues. Trimming took off 2 bases at V and 4 bases at J, with 14 bases between the two ends. Germline loops: CDR1 LGHDT, CDR2 YNNKEL (reference sequence). The CDR3, as DNA: TGTGCCAGCAGCCAATCCCTTCCCGGGGGCACTGAAGCTTTCTTT. Translating it yields CASSQSLPGGTEAFF.

The chain carries TRBV5-4 and TRBJ2-1, with D hard to call. The CDR3 totals 15 residues. V was pared by 6 bases and J by 1 base, with 14 bases between. Germline CDR1 SGHNT, CDR2 YYREEE (reference sequence). CDR3 residues: CASNLAEPSYNEQFF. DNA for the CDR3: TGTGCCAGCAATTTAGCCGAACCTTCCTACAATGAGCAGTTCTTC.

Written as DNA, the CDR3 is TGTGCCAGCAGCCAAGATACCCGGACTATTTACAATGAGCAGTTCTTC. This codes for CASSQDTRTIYNEQFF. The chain recombines TRBV4-2 with TRBJ2-1; D might be TRBD2 (6 bases). Germline CDR1 and CDR2: LGHNA and YNFKEQ. The CDR3 loop spans 16 amino acids. V was shortened by 0 bases and J by 4 bases, with 13 bases between the two germline ends.

V usage is TRBV30 and J usage is TRBJ2-2; possible D gene TRBD1, 5 bases. There are 14 residues in the CDR3. V was shortened by 7 bases and J by 4 bases, with 16 bases between the two germline ends. Germline V gene lookup returns CDR1 GTSNPN and CDR2 SVGIG (reference sequence). The CDR3 sequence: CASQGAYGTGELFF. In DNA form, the CDR3 reads TGTGCCTCCCAGGGCGCCTACGGCACCGGGGAGCTGTTTTTT.

This rearrangement joins TRBV12-3 or TRBV12-4 to TRBJ1-1, with 8 bases lining up with TRBD1. This CDR3 is built from 13 residues. J was trimmed by 0 bases and V by 6 bases; bases with no gene match: 0. The CDR3: CASRGQVNTEAFF. CDR3 sequence (DNA): TGTGCCAGCAGGGGACAGGTGAACACTGAAGCTTTCTTT.

The chain employs TRBV18 and TRBJ2-7; 7 bases are a match to TRBD1. CDR3 length equals 14 residues. V gave up 1 base and J gave up 5 bases; unmatched junction bases: 5. Germline V CDR1 and CDR2: KGHSH, LQKENI. The CDR3 region has the DNA TGTGCCAGCTCACCACGACAGGGCCTGCACGAGCAGTACTTC. Translating gives CASSPRQGLHEQYF.

This sequence joins TRBV5-1 and TRBJ1-1; D remains unclear. The germline V gene has CDR1 SGHRS and CDR2 YFSETQ. The CDR3 contains 13 residues. Trimming stripped 3 bases from V and 4 bases from J, with 10 bases between. This chain's CDR3 is CASSSPQATEAFF. CDR3 bases: TGCGCCAGCAGCTCGCCCCAGGCCACTGAAGCTTTCTTT.

A few counts support this clone. The genes are TRBV20-1 and TRBJ1-2; D is uncertain. V was pared by 5 bases and J by 4 bases, with 8 bases between. CDR1 is DFQATT and CDR2 is SNEGSKA in the germline V gene (reference sequence). This CDR3 region has 11 residues. As DNA, the CDR3 is TGCAGTGCTCCGGCGGCCTATGGCTACACCTTC. Protein product: CSAPAAYGYTF.

The V gene is TRBV7-9, the J gene TRBJ2-4; no clear D gene. The CDR3 totals 13 residues. Germline lookup yields CDR1 SEHNR and CDR2 FQNEAQ (reference sequence). V lost 5 bases and J 8 bases, leaving 13 bases between the germline ends. The DNA of the CDR3 is TGTGCCAGCAGCCCCCGGCGGCCCTACATTCAGTACTTC. It translates to CASSPRRPYIQYF.

CDR3 sequence reads: CASRATNQETQYF. The CDR3 nucleotides are TGTGCCAGCCGCGCAACTAACCAAGAGACCCAGTACTTC. The chain carries TRBV7-2 and TRBJ2-5; D gene ambiguous. Germline V gene lookup returns CDR1 SGHTA and CDR2 FQGNSA. This CDR3 is 13 amino acids long. Trimming removed 8 bases from V and 0 bases from J, with 10 bases in between.

V is TRBV3-1 (or the pseudogene TRBV3-2) and J is TRBJ2-5; a weak D match, TRBD2 (6 bases). The V end lost 0 bases, the J end lost 7 bases, and 18 bases lay between the germline ends. Germline V gives CDR1 LGHDT, CDR2 YNNKEL (reference sequence). The CDR3 has 16 residues. This chain's CDR3 is CASSQDRSSVGGTQYF. CDR3 nucleotide sequence: TGTGCCAGCAGCCAAGATCGGAGTAGCGTGGGGGGGACCCAGTACTTC.

The V gene is TRBV5-1, the J gene TRBJ1-6, with D possibly being TRBD1 (6 bases). Deletions cut 6 bases from V and 7 bases from J, with 14 bases between. Germline V gene lookup returns CDR1 SGHRS and CDR2 YFSETQ. The CDR3 loop spans 14 amino acids. CDR3: CASTSGARNSPLHF. The CDR3 DNA reads TGCGCCAGCACCTCAGGGGCCCGAAATTCACCCCTCCACTTT.

The CDR3 bases are TGTGCCAGCAGCTCCGGGACAGGGGGCTTTCCGGACACTGAAGCTTTCTTT. Protein product: CASSSGTGGFPDTEAFF. The chain recombines TRBV5-6 with TRBJ1-1; 12 bases match TRBD1. Germline-derived CDR1 and CDR2 are SGHDT and YYEEEE. This CDR3 contains 17 residues. The V and J ends lost 3 bases and 3 bases, in that order; junction bases with no gene match: 9.

The J gene is TRBJ1-1, the V gene TRBV9; no clear D gene. Germline V gives CDR1 SGDLS, CDR2 YYNGEE. Trimming took 1 base from V and 3 from J, leaving 7 bases between them. This CDR3 region has 13 residues. The CDR3 DNA reads TGTGCCAGCAGCGTAAGGGAGGACACTGAAGCTTTCTTT. As protein: CASSVREDTEAFF.

The chain has TRBV18 and TRBJ2-7, with 8 bases lining up with TRBD1. This CDR3 has 15 residues. The trim removed 1 base at V and 2 bases at J, leaving 4 bases unmatched. CDR1 KGHSH and CDR2 LQKENI come from the germline V gene. The chain's CDR3 is CASSPRQGSTYEQYF. The CDR3 bases are TGTGCCAGCTCACCACGACAGGGGTCAACCTACGAGCAGTACTTC.

The chain uses TRBV3-1 (or the pseudogene TRBV3-2) and TRBJ1-4; TRBD1 agrees at 8 bases. In germline, CDR1 is LGHDT, CDR2 YNNKEL (reference sequence). There are 17 residues in the CDR3. J was trimmed by 1 base and V by 3 bases; bases with no gene match: 7. CDR3 amino acids: CASSHLPGQGTNEKLFF. The CDR3 bases are TGTGCCAGCAGCCACTTACCCGGACAGGGAACTAATGAAAAACTGTTTTTT.

The chain recombines TRBV18 with TRBJ1-1; 8 bases agree with TRBD1. V was pared by 5 bases and J by 6 bases, with 8 bases of the junction left unmatched. The CDR3 contains 14 residues. The germline CDR1 and CDR2 sequences are KGHSH and LQKENI. DNA for the CDR3: TGTGCCAGCTCAGCATCGGACAGGGTGGCTGAAGCTTTCTTT. Protein product: CASSASDRVAEAFF.

This clone was observed a few times. The V call is TRBV18, the J call TRBJ1-4; 7 bases match TRBD1. The germline CDR1 and CDR2 sequences are KGHSH and LQKENI. The CDR3 covers 15 residues. Trimming removed 4 bases from V and 3 bases from J; junction bases left unmatched: 5. The DNA of the CDR3 is TGTGCCAGCTCACAACAGGGGCGGTCTAATGAAAAACTGTTTTTT. Its protein is CASSQQGRSNEKLFF.

The chain has TRBV4-1 and TRBJ2-4, with 8 bases aligning to TRBD1. The CDR3 has 17 amino acids. V lost 0 bases and J lost 7; bases outside the gene matches: 11. Germline V CDR1 and CDR2: MGHRA, YSYEKL. The CDR3 DNA sequence: TGCGCCAGCAGCCAAGATCCCAGGGGGCGCGTTTGGAACATTCAGTACTTC. This encodes CASSQDPRGRVWNIQYF.

The CDR3 sequence: CAISEPDRVDTEAFF. CDR3 DNA: TGTGCCATCAGTGAGCCGGACAGGGTGGACACTGAAGCTTTCTTT. The gene calls are TRBV10-3 and TRBJ1-1; 8 nucleotides line up with TRBD1. Trimming removed 2 bases from V and 3 bases from J; junction bases left unmatched: 5. CDR1 and CDR2 (germline): ENHRY, SYGVKD. The CDR3 spans 15 residues.

The chain employs TRBV9 and TRBJ2-1; TRBD2 matches at 13 bases. This CDR3 contains 19 residues. Trimming cost V 0 bases and J 5 bases; bases outside gene matches: 11. Germline V gives CDR1 SGDLS, CDR2 YYNGEE. The chain's CDR3 is CASSVEVGGGTSGNNEQFF. The CDR3 region has the DNA TGTGCCAGCAGCGTAGAAGTTGGTGGGGGGACTAGCGGGAACAATGAGCAGTTCTTC.

This chain connects TRBV7-2 to TRBJ2-2; D ambiguous. The CDR3 spans 15 residues. CDR1 and CDR2 (germline): SGHTA, FQGNSA. V lost 3 bases, J lost 0 bases, and 8 bases lay in between. This CDR3 reads CASSLSRANTGELFF. The CDR3 nucleotides are TGTGCCAGCAGCTTGTCACGGGCGAACACCGGGGAGCTGTTTTTT.